Here is one T cell receptor (beta chain) with its context. The data were obtained in a study of T cell changes during pregnancy in multiple sclerosis. The method was immunoSEQ multiplex PCR; TCRdb's version includes in-frame clones alone and lacks a portion of them. The table includes more than 25,000 clones, about 88% detected once. The CDR3 sequence is 12 residues long. Per the germline V gene, CDR1 is PRHDT and CDR2 is FYEKMQ (reference sequence). With 7 bases clipped from V and 6 bases from J, the junction kept 2 bases outside the gene matches. This clonotype originated in a female donor with multiple sclerosis, enrolled in a pregnancy study. V and J are TRBV13 and TRBJ2-2; TRBD1 matches 7 bases. The starting material was CD8+ T cells from peripheral blood mononuclear cells, obtained in the third trimester of pregnancy. The CDR3 loop reads CASTTGAGELFF. The CDR3 DNA reads TGTGCCAGCACAACAGGGGCCGGGGAGCTGTTTTTT.